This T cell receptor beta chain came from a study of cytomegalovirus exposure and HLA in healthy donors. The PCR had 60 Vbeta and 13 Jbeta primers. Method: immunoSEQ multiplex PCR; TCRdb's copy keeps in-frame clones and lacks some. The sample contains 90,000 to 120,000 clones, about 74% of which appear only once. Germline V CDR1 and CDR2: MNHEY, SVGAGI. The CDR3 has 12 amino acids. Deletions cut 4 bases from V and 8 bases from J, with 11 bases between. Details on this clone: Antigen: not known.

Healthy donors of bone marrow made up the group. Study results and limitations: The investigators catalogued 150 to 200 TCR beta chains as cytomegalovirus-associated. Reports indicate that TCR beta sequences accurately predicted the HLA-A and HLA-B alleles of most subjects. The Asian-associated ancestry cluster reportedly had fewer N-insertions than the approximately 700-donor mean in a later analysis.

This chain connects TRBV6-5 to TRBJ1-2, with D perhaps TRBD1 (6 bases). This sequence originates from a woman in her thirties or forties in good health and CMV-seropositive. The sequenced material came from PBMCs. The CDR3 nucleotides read TGTGCCAGCAGTTCGGACAGTCACGGCTACACCTTC. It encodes CASSSDSHGYTF.